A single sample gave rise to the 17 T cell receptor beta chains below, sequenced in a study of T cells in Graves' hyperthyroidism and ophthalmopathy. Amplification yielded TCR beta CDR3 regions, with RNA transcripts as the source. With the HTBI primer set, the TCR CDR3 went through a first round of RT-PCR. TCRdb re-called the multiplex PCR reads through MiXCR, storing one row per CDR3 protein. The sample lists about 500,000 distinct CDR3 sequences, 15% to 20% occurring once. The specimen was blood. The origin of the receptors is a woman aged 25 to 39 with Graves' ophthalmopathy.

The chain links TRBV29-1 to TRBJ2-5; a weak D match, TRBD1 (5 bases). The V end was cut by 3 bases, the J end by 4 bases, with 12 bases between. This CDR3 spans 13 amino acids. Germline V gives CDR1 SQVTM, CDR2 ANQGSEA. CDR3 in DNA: TGCAGCGTTGACCAGGGCCTAGGAGAGACCCAGTACTTC. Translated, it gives CSVDQGLGETQYF.

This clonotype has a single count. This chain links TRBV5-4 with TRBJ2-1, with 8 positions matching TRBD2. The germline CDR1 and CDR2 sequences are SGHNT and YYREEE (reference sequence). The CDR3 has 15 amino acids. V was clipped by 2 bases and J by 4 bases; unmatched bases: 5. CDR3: CASSFIAGKYNEQFF. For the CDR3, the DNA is TGTGCCAGCAGCTTCATAGCGGGGAAATACAATGAGCAGTTCTTC.

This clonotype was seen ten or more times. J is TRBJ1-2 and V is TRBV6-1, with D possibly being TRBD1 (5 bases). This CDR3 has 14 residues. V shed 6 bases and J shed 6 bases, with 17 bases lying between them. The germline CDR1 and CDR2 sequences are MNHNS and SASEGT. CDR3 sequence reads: CASSPRGRADGYTF. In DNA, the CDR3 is TGTGCCAGCAGCCCTCGTGGCAGGGCTGATGGCTACACCTTC.

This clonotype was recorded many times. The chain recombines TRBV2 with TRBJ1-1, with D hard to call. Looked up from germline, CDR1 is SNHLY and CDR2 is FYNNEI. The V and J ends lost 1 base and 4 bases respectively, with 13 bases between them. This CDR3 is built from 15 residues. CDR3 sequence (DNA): TGTGCCAGCAGTGAAGTCCGGGTTCTGAGCACTGAAGCTTTCTTT. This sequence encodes CASSEVRVLSTEAFF.

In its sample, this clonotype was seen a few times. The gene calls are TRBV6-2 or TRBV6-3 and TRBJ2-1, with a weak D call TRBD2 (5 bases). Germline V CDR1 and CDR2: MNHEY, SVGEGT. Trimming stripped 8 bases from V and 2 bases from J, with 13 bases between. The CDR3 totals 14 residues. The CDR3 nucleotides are TGTGCCAGCTTAGAGGCGGGTCCCTACAATGAGCAGTTCTTC. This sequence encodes CASLEAGPYNEQFF.

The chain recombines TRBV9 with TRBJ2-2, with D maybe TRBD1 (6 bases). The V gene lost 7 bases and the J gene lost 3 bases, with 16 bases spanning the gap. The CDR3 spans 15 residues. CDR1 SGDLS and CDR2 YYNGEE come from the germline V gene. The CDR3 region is CASGTGIKDTGELFF. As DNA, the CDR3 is TGTGCCAGCGGCACAGGGATTAAGGACACCGGGGAGCTGTTTTTT.

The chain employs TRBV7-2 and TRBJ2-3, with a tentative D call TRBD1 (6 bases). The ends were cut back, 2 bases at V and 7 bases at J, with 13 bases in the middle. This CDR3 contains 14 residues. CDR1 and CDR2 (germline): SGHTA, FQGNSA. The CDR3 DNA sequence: TGTGCCAGCAGCTTACGGGACAACGATAATACGCAGTATTTT. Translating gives CASSLRDNDNTQYF.

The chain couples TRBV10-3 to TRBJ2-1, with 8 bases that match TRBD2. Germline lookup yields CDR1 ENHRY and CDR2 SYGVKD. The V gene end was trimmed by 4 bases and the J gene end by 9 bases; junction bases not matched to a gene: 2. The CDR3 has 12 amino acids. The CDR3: CAISAGGGEQFF. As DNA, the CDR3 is TGTGCCATCAGTGCCGGGGGGGGTGAGCAGTTCTTC.

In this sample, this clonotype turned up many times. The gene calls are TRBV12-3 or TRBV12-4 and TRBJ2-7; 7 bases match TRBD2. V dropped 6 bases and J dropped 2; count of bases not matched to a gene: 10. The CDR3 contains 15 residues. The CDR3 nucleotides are TGTGCCAGCAGCCACACTAGCGCGAATGCCTACGAGCAGTACTTC. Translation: CASSHTSANAYEQYF.

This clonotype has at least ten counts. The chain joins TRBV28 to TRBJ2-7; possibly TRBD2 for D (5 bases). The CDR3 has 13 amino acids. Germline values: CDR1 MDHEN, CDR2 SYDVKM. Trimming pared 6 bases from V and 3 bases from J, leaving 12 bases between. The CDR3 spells CASSPKEGYEQYF. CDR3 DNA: TGTGCCAGCAGCCCTAAAGAGGGCTACGAGCAGTACTTC.

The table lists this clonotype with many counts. The CDR3 loop reads CASSEADRVTGELFF. In DNA form, the CDR3 reads TGTGCCAGCAGTGAAGCAGACCGAGTCACCGGGGAGCTGTTTTTT. V usage is TRBV6-1 and J usage is TRBJ2-2; D not resolved. The V gene lost 0 bases and the J gene lost 4 bases, with 9 bases spanning the gap. This CDR3 contains 15 residues. Looked up from germline, CDR1 is MNHNS and CDR2 is SASEGT.

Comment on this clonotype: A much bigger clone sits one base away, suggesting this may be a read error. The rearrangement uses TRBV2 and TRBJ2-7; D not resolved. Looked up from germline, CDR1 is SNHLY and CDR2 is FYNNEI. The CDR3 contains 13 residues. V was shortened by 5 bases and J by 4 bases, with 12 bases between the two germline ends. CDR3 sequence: CASSNGPRYEQYF. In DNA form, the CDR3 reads TGTGCCAGCAGTAATGGGCCGAGATACGAGCAGTACTTC.

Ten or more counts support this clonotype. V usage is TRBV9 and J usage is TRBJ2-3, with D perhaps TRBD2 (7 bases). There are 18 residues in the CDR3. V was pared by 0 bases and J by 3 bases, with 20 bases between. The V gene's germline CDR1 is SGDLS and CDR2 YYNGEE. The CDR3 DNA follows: TGTGCCAGCAGCGTAGGAGTGGGGGGGCGCGGATTTACAGATACGCAGTATTTT. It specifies CASSVGVGGRGFTDTQYF.

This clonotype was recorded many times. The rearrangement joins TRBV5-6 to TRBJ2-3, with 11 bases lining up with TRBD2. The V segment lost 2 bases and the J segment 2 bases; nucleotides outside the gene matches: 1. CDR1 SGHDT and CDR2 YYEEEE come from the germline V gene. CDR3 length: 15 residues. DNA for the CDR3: TGTGCCAGCAGCTTACTAGCGGGGGACACAGATACGCAGTATTTT. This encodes CASSLLAGDTDTQYF.

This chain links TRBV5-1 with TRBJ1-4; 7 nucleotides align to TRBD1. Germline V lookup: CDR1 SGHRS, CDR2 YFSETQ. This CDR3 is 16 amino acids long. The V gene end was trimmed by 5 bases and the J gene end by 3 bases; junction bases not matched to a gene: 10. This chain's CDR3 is CASRYARGTANEKLFF. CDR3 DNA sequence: TGCGCCAGCAGATATGCCCGCGGGACAGCTAATGAAAAACTGTTTTTT. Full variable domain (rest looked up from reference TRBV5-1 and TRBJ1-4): KAGVTQTPRYLIKTRGQQVTLSCSPISGHRSVSWYQQTPGQGLQFLFEYFSETQRNKGNFPGRFSGRQFSNSRSEMNVSTLELGDSALYLCASRYARGTANEKLFFGSGTQLSVL.

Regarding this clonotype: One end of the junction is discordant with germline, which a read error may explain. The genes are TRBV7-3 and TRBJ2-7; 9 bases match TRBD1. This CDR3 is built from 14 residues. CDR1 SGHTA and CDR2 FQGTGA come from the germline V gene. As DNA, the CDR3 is TGCGCCAGCAGCGGGACAGGGTCATTCGACGAGCAGTACTTC. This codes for CASSGTGSFDEQYF.

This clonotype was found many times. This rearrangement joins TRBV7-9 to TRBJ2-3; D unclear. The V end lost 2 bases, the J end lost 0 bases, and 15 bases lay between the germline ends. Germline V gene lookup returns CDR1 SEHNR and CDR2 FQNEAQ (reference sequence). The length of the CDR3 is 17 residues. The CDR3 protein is CASSLPRGIQSTDTQYF. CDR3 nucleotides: TGTGCCAGCAGCTTACCCCGTGGGATACAAAGCACAGATACGCAGTATTTT.